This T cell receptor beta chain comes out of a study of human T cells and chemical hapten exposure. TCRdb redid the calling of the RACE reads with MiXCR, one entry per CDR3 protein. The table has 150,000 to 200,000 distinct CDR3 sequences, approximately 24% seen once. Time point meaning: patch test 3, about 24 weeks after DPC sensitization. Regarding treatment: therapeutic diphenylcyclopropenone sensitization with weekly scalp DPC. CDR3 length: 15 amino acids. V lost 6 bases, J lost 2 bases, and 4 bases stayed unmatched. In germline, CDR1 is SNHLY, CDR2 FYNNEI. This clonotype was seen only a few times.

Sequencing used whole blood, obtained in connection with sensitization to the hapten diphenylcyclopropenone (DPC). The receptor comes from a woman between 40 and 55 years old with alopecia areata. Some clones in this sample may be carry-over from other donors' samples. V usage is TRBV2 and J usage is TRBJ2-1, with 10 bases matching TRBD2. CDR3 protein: CASRGTSETYNEQFF. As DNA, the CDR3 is TGTGCCAGCAGGGGGACTAGCGAGACCTACAATGAGCAGTTCTTC. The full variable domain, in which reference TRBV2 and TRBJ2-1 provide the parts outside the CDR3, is EPEVTQTPSHQVTQMGQEVILRCVPISNHLYFYWYRQILGQKVEFLVSFYNNEISEKSEIFDDQFSVERPDGSNFTLKIRSTKLEDSAMYFCASRGTSETYNEQFFGPGTRLTVL.